This T cell receptor (beta chain) was sequenced for a study of T cells in Graves' hyperthyroidism and ophthalmopathy. Amplified TCR beta CDR3 regions derived from RNA transcripts. The study used the HTBI primer set for a first-round RT-PCR of the TCR CDR3. TCRdb re-called the multiplex PCR reads with MiXCR, one entry per CDR3 protein. Here the sample spans 460,000 or so distinct CDR3 sequences, under 15% being singletons. V lost 4 bases and J 1 base, leaving 14 bases between the germline ends. Germline CDR1 reads LNHDA; CDR2 reads SQIVND (reference sequence). The CDR3 runs to 16 residues. No ophthalmopathy progression within 18 months constituted stable Graves' hyperthyroidism.

The genes are TRBV19 and TRBJ1-5; a possible D gene is TRBD1 (6 bases). Sequenced input: blood. This sequence originates from a young woman with Graves' hyperthyroidism. The DNA of the CDR3 is TGTGCCAGTAGTACTAACACAGGGCTGAGCAATCAGCCCCAGCATTTT. This translates into CASSTNTGLSNQPQHF.